This T cell receptor (beta chain) was sequenced for a study of blood T cells in healthy people across ages. Points from the study as a whole: Calculation of diversity from one million T cells yielded estimates considered to be underestimates. Expanded clonotype shifts may have been confounded, as the donors had an unknown CMV status. Using unsorted PBMCs precluded a conclusive naive versus antigen-experienced comparison.

Sample-barcoded 5' priming and a J-beta primer mix drove a second PCR of 7 to 11 cycles. A single record per CDR3 protein comes from TCRdb applying MiXCR to the 5' RACE reads. The sample holds some 1.4 million distinct CDR3 sequences, about 43% seen once. The germline V gene encodes CDR1 DFQATT and CDR2 SNEGSKA (reference sequence). The CDR3 spans 11 residues. V was cut by 2 bases and J by 10 bases, with 11 bases left in between. Details on this clonotype: The antigen is unknown.

PBMCs, at least 7 million per sample, were isolated. The TCR was taken from a woman under 30 in good health. The V and J genes are TRBV20-1 and TRBJ1-1, with D unresolved. Sequenced material: blood. In DNA, the CDR3 is TGCAGTGCTAGAAATGGGCGGGTAGCTTTCTTT. It yields the protein CSARNGRVAFF.